These T cell receptor beta chains were read from a single sample in a study of shared T cell receptors in the human thymus. Only in-frame clones appear in the TCRdb table, and some are missing; sequencing was by immunoSEQ multiplex PCR. Of approximately 760,000 clones in the sample, roughly 85% are singletons; the top ten hold around 0.01%. The data were also submitted as part of a second study, on human thymus T cells.

The source material was thymocytes. These receptors were taken from a girl in the first two years of life with a congenital heart defect. CDR3s include the opening cysteine and the closing phenylalanine or tryptophan. A D gene is named only where the DNA matches it firmly. The listing skips clone size in some rows; elsewhere it reads once, few, many or a size class.

NA,TRBV10-2,TRBJ1-4,NA,TGCGCCAGCAGGGGGGGGGTAAAACTGTTTTTT,CASRGGVKLFF
TRBD1,TRBV28,TRBJ2-7,NA,TGTGCCAGCAGTCCAATCGGACAGGATTTAACTTCCGAGCAGTACTTC,CASSPIGQDLTSEQYF
NA,TRBV14,TRBJ1-2,NA,TGTGCCAGCAGCAAAAAGGGGGGGCGCAACTATGGCTACACCTTC,CASSKKGGRNYGYTF
TRBD1,TRBV4-2,TRBJ2-3,NA,TGTGCCAGCAGCCCCGGACAGGGGCCCACACAAGCAGATACGCAGTATTTT,CASSPGQGPTQADTQYF
TRBD1,TRBV27,TRBJ1-1,NA,TGTGCCAGCAGTACCCGGACAGGGGGAAACACTGAAGCTTTCTTT,CASSTRTGGNTEAFF
TRBD1,TRBV4-3,TRBJ1-2,NA,TGCGCCAGCAGCCACACCATGACAGGGATAAACTATGGCTACACCTTC,CASSHTMTGINYGYTF
TRBD2,TRBV2,TRBJ2-5,NA,TGTGCCAGCAGTCCCCGGACTAGCGGGAACTGGGAGACCCAGTACTTC,CASSPRTSGNWETQYF
NA,TRBV5-1,TRBJ2-7,NA,TGCGCCAGCAGCTTACACAGGGCGAGCTCCTACGAGCAGTACTTC,CASSLHRASSYEQYF
NA,TRBV6-5,TRBJ2-3,NA,TGTGCCAGCAGTCCAAGGGGGATAACAGATACGCAGTATTTT,CASSPRGITDTQYF
TRBD2,TRBV5-1,TRBJ2-1,NA,TGCGCCAGCAGCCTAGTTAGCGGGGGGGCGGGAAATGAGCAGTTCTTC,CASSLVSGGAGNEQFF
TRBD1,TRBV5-1,TRBJ2-7,NA,TGCGCCAGCAGCCTGAATTCCGGGACAGTCTCCTACGAGCAGTACTTC,CASSLNSGTVSYEQYF
NA,TRBV9,TRBJ1-2,NA,TGTGCCAGCAGCGCGGGTGGGGCCGGCTACACCTTC,CASSAGGAGYTF
TRBD1,TRBV7-6,TRBJ1-4,NA,TGTGCCAGCAGCCCCCTGAGGGACAGGGGCAGAGGAAAGAATGAAAAACTGTTTTTT,CASSPLRDRGRGKNEKLFF
NA,TRBV6-1,TRBJ1-2,NA,TGTGCCAGCAGACAGGGAGAGTGGGACTATGGCTACACCTTC,CASRQGEWDYGYTF
NA,TRBV19,TRBJ2-6,once,TGTGCCAGTAGTACTCCAGTATGGCTGGACAGCCGGGGGGCCAACGTCCTGACTTTC,CASSTPVWLDSRGANVLTF
NA,TRBV19,TRBJ1-2,NA,TGTGCCAGTATTCACAACGGAGGGCCCAACTATGGCTACACCTTC,CASIHNGGPNYGYTF
NA,TRBV6-1,TRBJ1-2,NA,TGTGCCAGCAGTCCAGATGCGGCCTTC,CASSPDAAF
TRBD1,TRBV13,TRBJ1-6,NA,TGTGCCAGCAGCTTGGGACAGGGTAAGGACTCCTATAATTCACCCCTCCACTTT,CASSLGQGKDSYNSPLHF
TRBD2,TRBV15,TRBJ2-7,once,TGTGCCACCAGCAGCCGGGCGGTTAGCGGGGCTCCTTACGAGCAGTACTTC,CATSSRAVSGAPYEQYF
NA,TRBV5-1,TRBJ1-2,NA,TGCGCCAGCAGCTTGGAGGGCTGGGGGGTTCAGACTTATGGCTACACCTTC,CASSLEGWGVQTYGYTF
NA,TRBV5-6,TRBJ2-7,NA,TGTGCCAGCAGCCAAAGTACGTGGGGCCCCTACGAGCAGTACTTC,CASSQSTWGPYEQYF
NA,TRBV5-5,TRBJ1-2,NA,TGTGCCAGCAGCTTGACAGGGTGTGGCTATGGCTACACCTTC,CASSLTGCGYGYTF
NA,TRBV15,TRBJ1-3,NA,TGTGCCACCAGCGCTCAGGGGCGGAACACCATATATTTT,CATSAQGRNTIYF
TRBD1,TRBV6-6,TRBJ2-2,NA,TGTGCCAGCAGCTTCTCTGGACAGGGGCCCACCGGGGAGCTGTTTTTT,CASSFSGQGPTGELFF
TRBD2,TRBV4-3,TRBJ2-2,NA,TGCGCCAGCAGCCAAGGCGGGCGGGGGGCCGCGAACACCGGGGAGCTGTTTTTT,CASSQGGRGAANTGELFF
TRBD1,TRBV27,TRBJ2-5,NA,TGTGCCAGCAGTTTAATCCGGGACAGGGGAGAGACCCAGTACTTC,CASSLIRDRGETQYF
TRBD1,TRBV29-1,TRBJ2-1,NA,TGCAGCGTCATAGGACAGGGCCGCTACAATGAGCAGTTCTTC,CSVIGQGRYNEQFF
TRBD2,TRBV6-9,TRBJ2-3,NA,TGTGCCAGCAGTTATCAGGCGGGGACTAGCGGGGTAACAGATACGCAGTATTTT,CASSYQAGTSGVTDTQYF
NA,TRBV5-1,TRBJ1-2,NA,TGCGCCAGCACTAGGGAGGGACCAAACTATGGCTACACCTTC,CASTREGPNYGYTF